This T cell receptor (beta chain) is from a study of blood T cell repertoires in COVID-19 (TCRdb year 2020). Study-wide context: Collaborator samples came from the United States, Italy and Spain and covered acute and convalescent phases of COVID-19. The prospective study material was composed of cDNA or gDNA derived from T cells, B-cell-depleted T cells, or PBMCs. Subjects who had been exposed to COVID-19, were actively infected with it, or had recovered from it provided the deeply sampled blood TCRbeta repertoires that made up the dataset. A freely available public database, intended as a resource for researchers studying the immune response to SARS-CoV-2, is where the repertoires were released. The samples were drawn from two sources: the first 160 participants of the ongoing ImmuneRACE study, and some 1,300 subjects contributed by 6 global collaborators. A de-identified subject ID, COVID-19 status, age in years and sex were almost always included in the sample metadata. HLA class I and class II types, where available, came from metadata supplied by the sample provider rather than from assay-based typing. What the authors observed across the whole study: The quantity of clinical and demographic metadata differed by source and by participant and was supplied without curation.

Regarding this clone: The target of this receptor is not known. No clone much larger than this one lies a single base away; base qualities are absent.

TCRbeta CDR3 regions were amplified from genomic DNA using the immunoSEQ Assay, a bias-controlled multiplex PCR. Per the original workflow: The number of nucleated cells in each sample was estimated from the amplification of reference gene primers within the assay. To quantify the absolute abundance of each unique TCRbeta CDR3 rearrangement, sequence reads were collapsed and filtered. For each sample, productive Simpson clonality was calculated by taking the square root of Simpson's diversity index across productive rearrangements. Sourced from immuneACCESS, this table was stored by TCRdb with only in-frame sequences that have V and J called. A share of the clones is absent; for the studies checked, an unresolved V gene accounts for under half, and the remainder has no known explanation. Clone size and the V and J calls come from that table; the DNA yielded D and trimming. For this sample the table gives 120,000 to 150,000 clones, of which approximately 89% were detected only once. The ten biggest clones cover around 1.5% of the sample.

Whole blood was collected in K2EDTA tubes by collaborating institutions according to the institutions' own protocols. For TCRbeta analysis, collaborator samples were shipped as frozen whole blood, as isolated PBMCs, or as DNA extracted from either sample type. The germline V end is reduced by 7 bases and the J end by 3 bases; junction bases left unmatched: 8. CDR1 and CDR2 are read off the germline V gene (reference sequence) as SGHAT and FQDESV. The CDR3 measures 14 amino acids from cysteine to phenylalanine. Only the CDR3 region is kept as DNA, spanning 42 bases read in frame from base 1. The receptor was isolated from a human donor in a cohort sampled during active COVID-19. The sequenced sample consisted of peripheral blood. The chain employs TRBV11-1 and TRBJ1-1, with TRBD1 matching 7 junction bases. The CDR3 region has the sequence CASTTGMADTEAFF. The DNA sequence reads TGTGCCAGCACGACAGGGATGGCCGACACTGAAGCTTTCTTT.